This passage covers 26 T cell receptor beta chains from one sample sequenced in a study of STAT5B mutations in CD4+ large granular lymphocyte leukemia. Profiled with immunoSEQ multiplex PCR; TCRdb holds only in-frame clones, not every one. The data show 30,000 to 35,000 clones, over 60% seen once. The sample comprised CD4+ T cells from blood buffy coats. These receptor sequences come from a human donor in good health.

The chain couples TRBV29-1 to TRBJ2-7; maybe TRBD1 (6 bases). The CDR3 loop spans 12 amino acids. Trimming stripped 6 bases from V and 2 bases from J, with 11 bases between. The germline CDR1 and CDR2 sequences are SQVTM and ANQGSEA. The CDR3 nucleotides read TGCAGCGTATCCCGGGACACCTACGAGCAGTACTTC. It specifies CSVSRDTYEQYF.

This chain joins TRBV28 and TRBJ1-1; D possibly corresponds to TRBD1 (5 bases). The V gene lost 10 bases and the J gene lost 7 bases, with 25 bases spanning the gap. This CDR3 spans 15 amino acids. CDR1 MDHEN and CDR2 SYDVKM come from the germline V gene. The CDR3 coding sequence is TGTGCCATCCTTCTCGGCGGGGGGGTCTACGTTGAAGCTTTCTTT. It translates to CAILLGGGVYVEAFF.

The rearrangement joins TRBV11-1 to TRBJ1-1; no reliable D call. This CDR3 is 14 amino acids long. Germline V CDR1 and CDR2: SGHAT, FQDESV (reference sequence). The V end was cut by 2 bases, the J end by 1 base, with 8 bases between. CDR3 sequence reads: CASSLYPKNTEAFF. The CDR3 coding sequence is TGTGCCAGCAGCTTATATCCCAAGAACACTGAAGCTTTCTTT.

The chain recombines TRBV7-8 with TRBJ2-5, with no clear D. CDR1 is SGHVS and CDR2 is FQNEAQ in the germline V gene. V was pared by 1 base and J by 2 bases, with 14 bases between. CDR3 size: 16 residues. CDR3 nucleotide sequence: TGTGCCAGCAGCTTAGGGTGGCAGACGACACAAGAGACCCAGTACTTC. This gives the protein CASSLGWQTTQETQYF.

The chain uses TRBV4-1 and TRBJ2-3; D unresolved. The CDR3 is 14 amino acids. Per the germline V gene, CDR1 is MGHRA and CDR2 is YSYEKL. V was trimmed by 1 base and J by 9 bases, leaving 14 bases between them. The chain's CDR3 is CASSQGYEVVTQYF. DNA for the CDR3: TGCGCCAGCAGCCAAGGGTATGAGGTGGTGACGCAGTATTTT.

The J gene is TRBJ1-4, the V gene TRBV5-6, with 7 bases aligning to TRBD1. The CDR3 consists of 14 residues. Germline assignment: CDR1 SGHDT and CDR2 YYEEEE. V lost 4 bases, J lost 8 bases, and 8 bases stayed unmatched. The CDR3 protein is CASSEQGIKEKLFF. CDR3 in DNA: TGTGCCAGCAGCGAACAGGGGATAAAGGAAAAACTGTTTTTT.

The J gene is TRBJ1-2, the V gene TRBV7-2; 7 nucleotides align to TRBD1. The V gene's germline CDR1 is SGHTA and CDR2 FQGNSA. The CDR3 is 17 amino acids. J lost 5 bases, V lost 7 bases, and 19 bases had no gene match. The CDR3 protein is CASTVTDLKGADYGYTF. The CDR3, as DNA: TGTGCCAGCACCGTTACCGACCTCAAGGGGGCCGATTATGGCTACACCTTC.

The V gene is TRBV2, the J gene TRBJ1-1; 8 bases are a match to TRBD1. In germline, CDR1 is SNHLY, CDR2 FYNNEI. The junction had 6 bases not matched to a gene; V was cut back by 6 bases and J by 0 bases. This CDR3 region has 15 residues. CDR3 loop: CASRVTGGMNTEAFF. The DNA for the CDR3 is TGTGCCAGCAGAGTAACAGGGGGAATGAACACTGAAGCTTTCTTT.

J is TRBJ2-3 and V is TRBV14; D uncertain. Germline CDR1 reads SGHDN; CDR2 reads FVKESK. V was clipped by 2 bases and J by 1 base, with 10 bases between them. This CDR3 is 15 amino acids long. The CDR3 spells CASSQRLDGTDTQYF. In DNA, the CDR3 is TGTGCCAGCAGCCAACGGCTAGACGGCACAGATACGCAGTATTTT.

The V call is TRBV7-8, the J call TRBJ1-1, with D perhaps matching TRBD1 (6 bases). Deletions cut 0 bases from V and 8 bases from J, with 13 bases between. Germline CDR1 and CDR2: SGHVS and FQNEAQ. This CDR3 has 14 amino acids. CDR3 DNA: TGTGCCAGCAGCTTAGCAGGGGGTGCCTTAGAAGCTTTCTTT. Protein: CASSLAGGALEAFF.

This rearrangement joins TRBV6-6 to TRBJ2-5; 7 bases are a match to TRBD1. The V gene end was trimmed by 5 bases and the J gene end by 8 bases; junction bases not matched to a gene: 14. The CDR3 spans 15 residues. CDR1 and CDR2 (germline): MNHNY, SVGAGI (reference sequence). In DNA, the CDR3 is TGTGCCAGCAGTGACCGGGGACAGTCCATTGTAACCCAGTACTTC. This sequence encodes CASSDRGQSIVTQYF.

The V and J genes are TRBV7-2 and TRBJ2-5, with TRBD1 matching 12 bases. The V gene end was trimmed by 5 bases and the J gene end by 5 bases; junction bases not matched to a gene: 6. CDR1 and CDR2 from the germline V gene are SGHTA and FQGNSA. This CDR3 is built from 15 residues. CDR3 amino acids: CASSGGTGGWETQYF. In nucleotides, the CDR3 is TGTGCCAGCAGCGGGGGGACAGGGGGCTGGGAGACCCAGTACTTC.

This CDR3 is CASTDGRKPQHF. CDR3 nucleotide sequence: TGTGCCAGTACCGACGGCAGGAAGCCCCAGCATTTT. The V call is TRBV19, the J call TRBJ1-5, with D uncertain. The germline gives CDR1 LNHDA, CDR2 SQIVND (reference sequence). Trimming left V 7 bases short and J 8 bases short, with 12 bases between. This CDR3 region has 12 residues.

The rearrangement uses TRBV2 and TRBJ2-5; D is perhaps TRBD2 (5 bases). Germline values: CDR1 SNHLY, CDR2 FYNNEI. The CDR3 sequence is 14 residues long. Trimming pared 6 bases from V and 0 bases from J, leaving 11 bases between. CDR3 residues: CASRGRRYQETQYF. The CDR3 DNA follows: TGTGCCAGCAGAGGACGGAGGTACCAAGAGACCCAGTACTTC.

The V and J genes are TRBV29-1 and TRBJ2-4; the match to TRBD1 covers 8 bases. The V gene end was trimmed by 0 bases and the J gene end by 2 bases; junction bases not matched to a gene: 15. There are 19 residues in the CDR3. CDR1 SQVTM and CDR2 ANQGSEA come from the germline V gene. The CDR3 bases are TGCAGCGTTGAAGATGTCGGCAGGGGGCGAATAGGTTCCAAAAACATTCAGTACTTC. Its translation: CSVEDVGRGRIGSKNIQYF.

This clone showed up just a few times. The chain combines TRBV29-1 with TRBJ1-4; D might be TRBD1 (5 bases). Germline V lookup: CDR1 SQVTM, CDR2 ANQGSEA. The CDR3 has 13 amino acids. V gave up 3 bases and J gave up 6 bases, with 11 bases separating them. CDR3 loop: CSVEGPTDEKLFF. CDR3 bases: TGCAGCGTTGAGGGACCCACGGATGAAAAACTGTTTTTT.

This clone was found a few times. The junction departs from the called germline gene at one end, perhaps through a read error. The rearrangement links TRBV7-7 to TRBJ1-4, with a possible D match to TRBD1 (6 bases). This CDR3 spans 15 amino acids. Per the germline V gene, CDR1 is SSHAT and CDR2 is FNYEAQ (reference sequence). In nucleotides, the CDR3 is TGTGCTAGCAGCCGGTCAGGGGCGTTCGGTGAAAAACTGTTTTTT. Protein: CASSRSGAFGEKLFF.

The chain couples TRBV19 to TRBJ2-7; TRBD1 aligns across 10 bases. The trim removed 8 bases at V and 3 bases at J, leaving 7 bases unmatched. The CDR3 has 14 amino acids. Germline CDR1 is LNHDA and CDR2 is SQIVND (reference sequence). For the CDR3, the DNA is TGTGCCAGTGACCCCGGGACAGGGGTCTACGAGCAGTACTTC. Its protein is CASDPGTGVYEQYF.

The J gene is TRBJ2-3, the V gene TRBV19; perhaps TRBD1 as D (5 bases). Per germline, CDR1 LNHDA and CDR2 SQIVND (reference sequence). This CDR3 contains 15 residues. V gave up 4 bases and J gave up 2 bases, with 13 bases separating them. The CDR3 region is CASSRRQTNTDTQYF. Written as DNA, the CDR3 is TGTGCCAGTAGTAGGAGACAGACGAACACAGATACGCAGTATTTT.

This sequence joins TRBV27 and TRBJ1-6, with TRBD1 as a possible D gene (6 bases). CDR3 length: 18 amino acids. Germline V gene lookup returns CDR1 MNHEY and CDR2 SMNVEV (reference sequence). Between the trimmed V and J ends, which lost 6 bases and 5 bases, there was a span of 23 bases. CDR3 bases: TGTGCCAGCAGGCCGTTAAGGGGGAGGGACACTAATAATTCACCCCTCCACTTT. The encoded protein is CASRPLRGRDTNNSPLHF.

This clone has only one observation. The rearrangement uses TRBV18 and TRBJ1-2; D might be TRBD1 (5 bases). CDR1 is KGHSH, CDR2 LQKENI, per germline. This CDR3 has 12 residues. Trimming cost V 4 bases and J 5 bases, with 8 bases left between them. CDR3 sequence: CASSLAGYGYTF. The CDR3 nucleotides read TGTGCCAGCTCACTCGCAGGGTATGGCTACACCTTC.

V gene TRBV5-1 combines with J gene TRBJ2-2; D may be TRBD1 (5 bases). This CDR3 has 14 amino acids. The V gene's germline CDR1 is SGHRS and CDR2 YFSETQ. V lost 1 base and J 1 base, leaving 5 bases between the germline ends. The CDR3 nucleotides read TGCGCCAGCAGCTTGACAGGGAACACCGGGGAGCTGTTTTTT. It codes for CASSLTGNTGELFF.

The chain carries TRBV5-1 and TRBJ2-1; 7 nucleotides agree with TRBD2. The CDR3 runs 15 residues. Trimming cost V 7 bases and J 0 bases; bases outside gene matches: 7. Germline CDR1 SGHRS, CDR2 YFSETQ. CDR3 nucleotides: TGCGCCAGCCGAGCTTTAGCGGGCTCCTACAATGAGCAGTTCTTC. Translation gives CASRALAGSYNEQFF.

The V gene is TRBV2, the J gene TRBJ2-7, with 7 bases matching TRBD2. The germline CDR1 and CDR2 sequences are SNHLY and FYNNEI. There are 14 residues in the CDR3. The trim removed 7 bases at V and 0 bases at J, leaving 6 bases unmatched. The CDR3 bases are TGTGCCAGCACCCAGGGACTATCCTCCTACGAGCAGTACTTC. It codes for CASTQGLSSYEQYF.

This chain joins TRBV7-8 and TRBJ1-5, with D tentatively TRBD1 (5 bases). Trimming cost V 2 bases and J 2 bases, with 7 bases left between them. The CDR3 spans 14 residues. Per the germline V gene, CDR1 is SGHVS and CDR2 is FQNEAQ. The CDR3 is CASSLQGGNQPQHF. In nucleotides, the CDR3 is TGTGCCAGCAGCTTACAGGGAGGCAATCAGCCCCAGCATTTT. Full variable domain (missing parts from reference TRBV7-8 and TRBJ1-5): GAGVSQSPRYKVAKRGQDVALRCDPISGHVSLFWYQQALGQGPEFLTYFQNEAQLDKSGLPSDRFFAERPEGSVSTLKIQRTQQEDSAVYLCASSLQGGNQPQHFGDGTRLSIL.

DNA for the CDR3: TGCGCCAGCAGCCTGTCGAGCACCGGGGAGCTGTTTTTT. Amino acids: CASSLSSTGELFF. The V gene is TRBV5-1, the J gene TRBJ2-2; D is unresolved. From germline, CDR1 is SGHRS and CDR2 YFSETQ. V dropped 4 bases and J dropped 4 bases, with 8 bases sitting between them. The CDR3 is made up of 13 amino acids.